This T cell receptor beta chain was sequenced for a study of glioma-infiltrating T cells. The CDR3 has 14 residues. Trimming removed 0 bases at V and 6 bases at J, with 9 bases between. Germline V gene data show CDR1 as MGHRA and CDR2 as YSYEKL. About this clonotype: Its matching antigen is unknown.

General observations from the study: Only very few CDR3 sequences appeared in both tissue and blood. Tissue-blood divergence was below expectation in non-neoplastic patients, above in gliomas.

Using RNA template, CDR3s of TCR alpha and beta were amplified with iRepertoire arm-PCR. Input was about 95-400 ng of tissue mRNA or PBMC total RNA. TCRdb called the multiplex PCR reads again in MiXCR, with one record for every CDR3 protein. In the table there are 40,000 or so distinct CDR3 sequences, more than 20% of which are singletons. The chain combines TRBV4-1 with TRBJ2-1; D gene ambiguous. The receptor was isolated from a human donor with low-grade glioma or glioblastoma, undergoing nonglioma brain surgery, or in good health (not recorded which). Sequenced sample: glioma tissue, nonneoplastic brain tissue, or PBMCs (not recorded which). CDR3 coding DNA: TGCGCCAGCAGCCAAGATGAGTATGGCAATGAGCAGTTCTTC. Its translation is CASSQDEYGNEQFF.